These T cell receptor beta chains were read from a single sample in a study of OX40 agonist ivuxolimab in advanced cancers. Repertoires were generated with immunoSEQ multiplex PCR, while TCRdb's copy carries only in-frame clones and drops some. The top ten hold less than 0.35% of the sample, which has about 77,000 clones, approximately 95% seen once. The specimen was CD4+ or CD8+ T cells sorted from blood, collected in a trial of the OX40 agonist ivuxolimab. All receptors derive from an adult with an advanced solid tumor such as melanoma, head and neck, liver or kidney cancer. The CDR3 runs from the conserved cysteine through the conserved F or W. D genes are given only for firm matches. The listing skips clone size in some rows; elsewhere it reads once, few, many or a size class.

NA	TRBV5-4	TRBJ2-5	NA	CASSVNRDRRETQYF	TGTGCCAGCAGCGTGAACCGGGACCGACGAGAGACCCAGTACTTC
NA	TRBV5-4	TRBJ2-5	NA	CASSSRQGGVRETQYF	TGTGCCAGCAGCTCACGACAGGGAGGGGTTAGAGAGACCCAGTACTTC
NA	TRBV5-4	TRBJ2-3	NA	CASSFQLGTDTQYF	TGTGCCAGCAGCTTTCAGTTGGGAACAGATACGCAGTATTTT
NA	TRBV19	TRBJ2-5	NA	CASSIQGGRETQYF	TGTGCCAGTAGTATTCAGGGGGGTAGGGAGACCCAGTACTTC
TRBD2	TRBV5-1	TRBJ2-3	NA	CASSLARASGGEDTQYF	TGCGCCAGCAGCTTGGCGCGGGCTAGCGGGGGGGAGGATACGCAGTATTTT
NA	TRBV19	TRBJ2-1	NA	CASKASRGRNEQFF	TGTGCCAGTAAGGCGAGTAGGGGGAGAAATGAGCAGTTCTTC
TRBD2	TRBV30	TRBJ2-3	NA	CAWSRGTSGVGTQYF	TGTGCCTGGAGTAGGGGGACTAGCGGGGTTGGTACGCAGTATTTT
NA	TRBV10-3	TRBJ1-1	NA	CAISTEQAGVTEAFF	TGTGCCATCAGTACGGAACAGGCGGGCGTCACTGAAGCTTTCTTT
NA	TRBV14	TRBJ2-1	NA	CASSQHGARQFF	TGTGCCAGCAGCCAACACGGGGCGCGGCAGTTCTTC
NA	TRBV30	TRBJ1-4	NA	CAWSPVVNEKLFF	TGTGCCTGGAGTCCAGTGGTTAATGAAAAACTGTTTTTT
TRBD2	TRBV19	TRBJ2-3	NA	CASSILAGEGTQYF	TGTGCCAGTAGTATCTTAGCGGGAGAAGGTACGCAGTATTTT
TRBD1	TRBV7-2	TRBJ1-1	NA	CASSSQGAGTEAFF	TGTGCCAGCAGCTCACAGGGGGCAGGAACTGAAGCTTTCTTT
NA	TRBV11-2	TRBJ2-7	NA	CASSLVGISRLTYEQYF	TGTGCCAGCAGCTTAGTCGGAATAAGCCGTCTCACCTACGAGCAGTACTTC
NA	TRBV30	TRBJ1-1	NA	CAWSKRGGEAFF	TGTGCCTGGAGTAAGAGGGGAGGTGAGGCTTTCTTT
TRBD2	TRBV6-5	TRBJ2-7	NA	CASSSLAGGPYEQYF	TGTGCCAGCAGTTCGCTAGCGGGAGGCCCCTACGAGCAGTACTTC
NA	TRBV9	TRBJ2-5	NA	CASSVSQQETQYF	TGTGCCAGCAGCGTAAGTCAGCAAGAGACCCAGTACTTC
NA	TRBV7-2	TRBJ1-2	once	CASTPSRNYGYTF	TGTGCCAGCACCCCCTCCCGTAACTATGGCTACACCTTC
TRBD2	TRBV19	TRBJ2-7	NA	CASSSHDVLAGPYEQYF	TGTGCCAGTAGTAGTCATGACGTCCTAGCGGGCCCCTACGAGCAGTACTTC
TRBD1	TRBV28	TRBJ2-6	NA	CASSTFPGQSAGANVLTF	TGTGCCAGCAGTACCTTCCCGGGACAGTCAGCTGGGGCCAACGTCCTGACTTTC
TRBD1	TRBV19	TRBJ1-5	once	CASSIDQGTGDQPQHF	TGTGCCAGTAGTATAGATCAAGGGACAGGGGATCAGCCCCAGCATTTT
TRBD2	TRBV9	TRBJ2-2	NA	CAGSAYGLVNTGELFF	TGTGCCGGCAGCGCCTACGGACTAGTAAACACCGGGGAGCTGTTTTTT
NA	TRBV6-1	TRBJ1-6	NA	CASSEPQDNSPLHF	TGTGCCAGCAGTGAGCCGCAGGATAATTCACCCCTCCACTTT
NA	TRBV30	TRBJ1-2	NA	CAWRIGENYGYTF	TGTGCCTGGAGAATAGGGGAGAACTATGGCTACACCTTC
TRBD1	TRBV27	TRBJ2-7	NA	CASSLWDRGYEQYF	TGTGCCAGCAGTTTATGGGACAGGGGTTACGAGCAGTACTTC
NA	TRBV19	TRBJ2-7	NA	CASSIGSPYEQYF	TGTGCCAGTAGTATCGGCAGTCCCTACGAGCAGTACTTC
TRBD1	TRBV7-2	TRBJ2-7	NA	CASSFPGTGAYEQYF	TGTGCCAGCAGCTTCCCAGGGACAGGGGCCTACGAGCAGTACTTC
NA	TRBV28	TRBJ1-4	once	CASNSGAGNEKLFF	TGTGCCAGCAACTCAGGGGCAGGAAATGAAAAACTGTTTTTT
NA	TRBV12-5	TRBJ2-7	NA	CASGFGAEQYF	TGTGCTAGTGGTTTTGGGGCCGAGCAGTACTTC
NA	TRBV30	TRBJ2-1	once	CASLLVATEQFF	TGTGCCTCTCTTTTGGTAGCGACTGAGCAGTTCTTC
TRBD1	TRBV15	TRBJ2-1	NA	CATSRGGGQSYNEQFF	TGTGCCACCAGCAGAGGAGGGGGCCAGTCCTACAATGAGCAGTTCTTC
NA	TRBV5-5	TRBJ1-3	NA	CASSLDGRNLRNTIYF	TGTGCCAGCAGCTTGGATGGCAGGAATTTAAGAAACACCATATATTTT
NA	TRBV6-1	TRBJ2-7	NA	CASRGGGYIYEQYF	TGTGCCAGCAGGGGCGGAGGATATATCTACGAGCAGTACTTC
NA	TRBV5-4	TRBJ2-3	NA	CASSLDGGGTDTQYF	TGTGCCAGCAGCTTGGACGGGGGAGGCACAGATACGCAGTATTTT